This is a list of T cell receptor beta chains from one sample in a study of shared clonotypes between healthy human individuals. The data were produced by immunoSEQ multiplex PCR, yet TCRdb's version contains in-frame clones alone and is incomplete. The sample holds over 2 million clones; 85% to 95% are singletons and the top ten take 0.13%. The sample consisted of naive CD4+ T cells sorted from blood. These receptors were collected from a man aged 18 to 29 in good health. Each CDR3 is given without its conserved first and last residue. A row's size may be missing; if present it is once, few, many or a size class.

V	size	CDR3
TRBV6-1	.	ASSEGQLNTEAF
TRBV30	.	AWSGENTEAF
TRBV4-1	.	ASSQDQLLAGVYEQY
TRBV2	.	ASRGLAETQY
TRBV6-5	once	ASSYSGGPMNTEAF
TRBV11-3	.	ASSLRGSAYNEQF
TRBV14	.	ASSQEGTTSHYEQY
TRBV10-3	.	AISGGDPGGLLNSPLH
TRBV9	.	ASSVEGGWRETQY
TRBV4-3	once	ASSQVYGMWNEQF
TRBV5-1	.	ASSPERGTDRETQY
TRBV28	.	ASSLGVVNYGYT
TRBV19	.	ASSIETGNNEQF
TRBV29-1	.	SVGTGGGYT
TRBV5-4	few	ASSPGEGTVNEKLF
TRBV11-2	.	ASSLTGYSTDTQY
TRBV25-1	.	ASSAAGTGNRYT
TRBV4-1	.	ASSQVGTATNSPLH
TRBV7-2	.	ASSLFQGGTEAF
TRBV11-3	.	ASSNDRGETQY
TRBV10-3	once	AIWGSYEQY
TRBV2	.	ASLAGPLRHEQF
TRBV29-1	.	SGGGGNWNTEAF
TRBV28	.	ASNVQGGETQY
TRBV30	.	ALRPGVNTEAF
TRBV29-1	.	SARQGIQGEQY